The source of this TCR beta chain is a study of PD-1 blockade in classical Hodgkin lymphoma. Study-level background: The study gave patients nivolumab 3 mg/kg intravenously every 2 weeks.

Germline loops: CDR1 SGHVS, CDR2 FQNEAQ. This CDR3 has 15 amino acids. Trimming cost V 5 bases and J 5 bases, with 16 bases left between them. Of note for this clone: Its antigen is not identified.

Profiled with immunoSEQ multiplex PCR; TCRdb holds only in-frame clones, not every one. The sample carries nearly 50,000 clones, around four fifths recorded once. Time point reported: cycle 4 day 1 (C4D1), after more than 5 weeks of nivolumab. Every patient was affected by relapse after autologous stem cell transplantation, while exposure to brentuximab vedotin was not uniform. Complete response, partial response or progressive disease were the best responses. Study outcomes and limitations: At baseline, newly diagnosed patients reportedly showed less TCR diversity than healthy donors. Undefined causes, possibly disease activity or prior therapy, underlie the repertoire differences.

This TCR was sampled from a human donor with classical Hodgkin lymphoma. The sample was peripheral blood mononuclear cells (PBMCs), taken before the fourth cycle of nivolumab. The chain uses TRBV7-8 and TRBJ1-5, with D possibly TRBD1 on 5 matching bases. The CDR3 nucleotides are TGTGCCAGCAGCGGGGCGGCCCTGGGGGATCAGCCCCAGCATTTT. Its translation is CASSGAALGDQPQHF.